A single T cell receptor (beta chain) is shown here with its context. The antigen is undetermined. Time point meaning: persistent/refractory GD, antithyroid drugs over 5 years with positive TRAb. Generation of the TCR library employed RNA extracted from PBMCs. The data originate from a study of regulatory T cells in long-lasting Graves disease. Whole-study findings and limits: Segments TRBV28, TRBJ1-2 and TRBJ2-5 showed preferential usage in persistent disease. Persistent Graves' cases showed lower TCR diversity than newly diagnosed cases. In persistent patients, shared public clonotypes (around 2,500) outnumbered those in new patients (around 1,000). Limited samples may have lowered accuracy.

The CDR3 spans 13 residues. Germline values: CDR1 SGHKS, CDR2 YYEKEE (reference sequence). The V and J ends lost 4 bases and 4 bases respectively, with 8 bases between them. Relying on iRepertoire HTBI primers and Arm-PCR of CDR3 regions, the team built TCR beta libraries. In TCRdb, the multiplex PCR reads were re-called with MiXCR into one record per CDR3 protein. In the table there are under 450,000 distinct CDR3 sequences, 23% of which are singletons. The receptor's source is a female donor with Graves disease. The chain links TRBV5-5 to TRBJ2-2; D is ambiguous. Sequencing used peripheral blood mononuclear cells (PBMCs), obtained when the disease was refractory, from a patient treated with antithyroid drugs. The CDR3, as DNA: TGTGCCAGCAGCGTTAAGGTCACCGGGGAGCTGTTTTTT. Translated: CASSVKVTGELFF.